The clone carrying this T cell receptor beta chain was observed a handful of times. Germline V gene sequence: CDR1 SNHLY, CDR2 FYNNEI. There are 14 residues in the CDR3. The V end lost 4 bases, the J end lost 7 bases, and 14 bases lay between the germline ends. Noted time point: blood at routine non-recurrence follow-up after resection. Extraction of whole RNA from tumor, nontumor lung or frozen PBMC preceded unsorted sequencing. This entry comes from a study of spatial heterogeneity in lung cancer. Study at large: Where they were available, follow-up PBMC samples were sequenced, at a median of approximately two years after resection. For the average unique TCR and UMI combination, more than eight occurrences appeared in raw reads.

Every cDNA TCR molecule received its own unique molecular identifier. One entry per CDR3 protein results from TCRdb running MiXCR on the 5' RACE reads. Of 25,000 to 30,000 distinct CDR3 sequences in the sample, 4.5% to 7.5% are singletons; the top ten hold 22%. The chain is built from TRBV2 and TRBJ1-5; weak D call: TRBD1 (5 bases). Sample: PBMCs, taken at follow-up. The receptor's source is a male donor with early-stage non-small cell lung cancer. The CDR3 reads CASSVGQGRQPQHF. In DNA form, the CDR3 reads TGTGCCAGCAGTGTTGGGCAGGGCAGGCAGCCCCAGCATTTT.